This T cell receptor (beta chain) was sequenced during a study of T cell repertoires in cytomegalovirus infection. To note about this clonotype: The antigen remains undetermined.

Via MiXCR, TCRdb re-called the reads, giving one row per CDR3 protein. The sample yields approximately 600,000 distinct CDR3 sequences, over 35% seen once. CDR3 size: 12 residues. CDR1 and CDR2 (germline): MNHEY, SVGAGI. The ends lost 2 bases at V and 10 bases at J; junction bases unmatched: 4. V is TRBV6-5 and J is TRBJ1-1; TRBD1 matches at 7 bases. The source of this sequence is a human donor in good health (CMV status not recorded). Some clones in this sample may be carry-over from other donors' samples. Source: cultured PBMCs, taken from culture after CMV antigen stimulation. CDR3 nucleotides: TGTGCCAGCAGTTACAGGACAGGACCAGCTTTCTTT. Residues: CASSYRTGPAFF.